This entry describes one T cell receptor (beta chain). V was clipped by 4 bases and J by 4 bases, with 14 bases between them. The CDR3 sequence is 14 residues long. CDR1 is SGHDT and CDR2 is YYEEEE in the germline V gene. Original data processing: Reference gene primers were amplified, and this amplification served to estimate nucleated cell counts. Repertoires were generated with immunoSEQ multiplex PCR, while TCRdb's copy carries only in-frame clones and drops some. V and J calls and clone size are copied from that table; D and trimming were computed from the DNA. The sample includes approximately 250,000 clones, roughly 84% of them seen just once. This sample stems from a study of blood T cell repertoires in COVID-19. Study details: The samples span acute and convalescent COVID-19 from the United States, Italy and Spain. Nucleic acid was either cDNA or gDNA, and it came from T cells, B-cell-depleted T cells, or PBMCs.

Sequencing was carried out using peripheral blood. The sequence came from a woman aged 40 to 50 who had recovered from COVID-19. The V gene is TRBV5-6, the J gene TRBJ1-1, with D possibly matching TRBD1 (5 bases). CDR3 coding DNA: TGTGCCAGCAGCCAATACGGGGGGGGCACTGAAGCTTTCTTT. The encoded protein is CASSQYGGGTEAFF.